This entry features one TCR beta chain sequence. The antigen is unknown. This entry comes from a study of siplizumab effects on memory and regulatory T cells. Study information: Siplizumab-treated (1 ug/mL) and drug-free mixed lymphocyte reactions were paired.

Assay used: immunoSEQ multiplex PCR; TCRdb lists only in-frame clones, some missing. The table lists approximately 6,900 clones, 35% to 40% of them singletons. Study-wide points: Roughly 75-96% of proliferating CD4+ or CD8+ clones defied assignment to a naive or memory phenotype. Naive T cells appeared more diverse than memory cells and seemed to be major alloresponse contributors.

The mixed lymphocyte reaction cells were grown together in coculture at 37°C for around 6 days. This CDR3 comprises 14 residues. Germline lookup yields CDR1 MGHRA and CDR2 YSYEKL. The junction had 3 bases not matched to a gene; V was cut back by 1 base and J by 4 bases. The sequenced material came from CFSE-low (dividing) CD8+ T cells sorted from an allogeneic mixed lymphocyte reaction. The rearrangement joins TRBV4-1 to TRBJ2-7; 8 bases fit TRBD2. This sequence was found in a human donor in good health; the cells came from an allogeneic mixed lymphocyte reaction. The CDR3 DNA is TGCGCCAGCAGCCAAGTGGCGGGAGGTTACGAGCAGTACTTC. Encoded protein: CASSQVAGGYEQYF.